This note documents a single T cell receptor (beta chain) sequence. What it recognizes is unknown. These data come from a study of cytomegalovirus exposure and HLA in healthy donors. Overall study results and limits: In a later analysis, approximately 18,000 TCR beta sequences were associated with HLA alleles at 0.05 false discovery rate.

Primers included in the PCR were 60 Vbeta and 13 Jbeta primers. Measured with immunoSEQ multiplex PCR; TCRdb has only the in-frame clones, and not every one. The sample yields over 110,000 clones, 82% seen once. Germline V lookup: CDR1 MDHEN, CDR2 SYDVKM. This CDR3 is built from 14 residues. J lost 3 bases, V lost 3 bases, and 4 bases had no gene match. Source material: PBMCs. The V call is TRBV28, the J call TRBJ1-1; 7 nucleotides align to TRBD1. The TCR comes from a male donor in good health and CMV-seronegative. The DNA of the CDR3 is TGTGCCAGCAGTTTGAAGGGGGCGTACACTGAAGCTTTCTTT. Residues: CASSLKGAYTEAFF.